This passage covers 16 T cell receptor beta chains from one sample sequenced in a study of blood T cells in healthy people across ages (dated by TCRdb to the mid-2010s). Library preparation was by 5' RACE. The data were produced on an Illumina HiSeq 2500. A second PCR of 7 to 11 cycles was run with a J-beta primer mix and a sample-barcoded 5' primer. TCRdb cleaned the public reads at Q25 with fastp, built clones with MiXCR and kept in-frame beta chains. Entries that share a CDR3 protein sequence are merged under the most common genes and DNA. For this sample there are approximately 700,000 distinct CDR3 sequences; about 32% appear just once. Of the sample, just over 15% falls within the top ten clones. The sequenced material came from blood. These receptors all come from an elderly woman in good health. Donor details come from another sample of the same person, matched by shared clones.

This clonotype was seen many times. CDR3 sequence reads: CSVAQGVAKNIQYF. The CDR3, as DNA: TGCAGCGTTGCGCAGGGTGTAGCCAAAAACATTCAGTACTTC. The genes are TRBV29-1 and TRBJ2-4; D might be TRBD1 (5 bases). Trimming removed 4 bases at V and 0 bases at J, with 10 bases between. Germline loops: CDR1 SQVTM, CDR2 ANQGSEA. The CDR3 sequence is 14 residues long.

Turning to this clonotype: It may be a read error: a sequence one base away is much more abundant. The chain links TRBV20-1 to TRBJ1-5; unclear D gene. Germline CDR1 DFQATT, CDR2 SNEGSKA (reference sequence). This CDR3 has 13 residues. This chain's CDR3 is CSGTEDSDQPQHF. The CDR3 DNA is TGCAGTGGCACCGAAGATAGCGATCAGCCCCAGCATTTT.

About this clonotype itself: With a much larger clone just one base away, this may be a read error. The rearrangement joins TRBV7-9 to TRBJ1-4, with a weak D call TRBD1 (5 bases). CDR3 length: 15 residues. Germline values: CDR1 SEHNR, CDR2 FQNEAQ (reference sequence). The CDR3 DNA reads as TGTGCCGGCAGCCGACCGGGACTAGGGAATGAAAAACTGTTTTTT. It encodes CAGSRPGLGNEKLFF.

In this sample, this clonotype turned up many times. The chain joins TRBV20-1 to TRBJ2-7; tentatively, D is TRBD1 (6 bases). Per germline, CDR1 DFQATT and CDR2 SNEGSKA (reference sequence). The CDR3 consists of 15 residues. Trimming took 0 bases from V and 2 from J, leaving 14 bases between them. The CDR3 region has the DNA TGCAGTGCTAGAGATTCTTCACAGGGCCCCTACGAGCAGTACTTC. Translating it yields CSARDSSQGPYEQYF.

The CDR3 nucleotides are TGTGCCAGCAGCCCTCCTATAGACCGGGCGACGAACACTGAAGCTTTCTTT. Translating gives CASSPPIDRATNTEAFF. The chain combines TRBV2 with TRBJ1-1; D gene ambiguous. CDR1 and CDR2 (germline): SNHLY, FYNNEI. The CDR3 extends over 17 amino acids. The V gene lost 6 bases and the J gene lost 1 base, with 21 bases spanning the gap.

A word on this clonotype: Being one base from a much bigger clone, this may be a read error. The chain has TRBV12-3 or TRBV12-4 and TRBJ2-3; D gene ambiguous. V lost 8 bases to trimming and J lost 4 bases, with 7 bases between them. This CDR3 is built from 11 residues. The CDR3 DNA sequence: TGTGCCAGCGAGATTGCAGATACGCAGTATTTT. Protein product: CASEIADTQYF.

In this sample, this clonotype turned up many times. The CDR3 reads CASSFEMAYYGYTF. The CDR3 nucleotides read TGTGCCAGCAGTTTTGAAATGGCATACTATGGCTACACCTTC. The chain carries TRBV12-3 or TRBV12-4 and TRBJ1-2; no clear D. V lost 3 bases, J lost 3 bases, and 11 bases lay in between. The CDR3 extends over 14 amino acids.

This clonotype was seen a few times. The V call is TRBV6-1, the J call TRBJ1-5; D may be TRBD1 (5 bases). V was clipped by 5 bases and J by 9 bases, with 14 bases between them. CDR1 and CDR2 from the germline V gene are MNHNS and SASEGT. The CDR3 runs to 13 residues. In DNA form, the CDR3 reads TGTGCCAGCAGTCGGGACCCGTCATCGCCCCAGCATTTT. Protein product: CASSRDPSSPQHF.

This clonotype was seen ten or more times. V is TRBV20-1 and J is TRBJ1-4; no firm D call. The CDR3 is 12 amino acids. Germline loops: CDR1 DFQATT, CDR2 SNEGSKA (reference sequence). CDR3 sequence: CSAGRTEEKLFF. The CDR3 DNA sequence: TGCAGCGCCGGAAGGACGGAAGAAAAACTGTTTTTT.

This clonotype was seen only a few times. The V call is TRBV5-1, the J call TRBJ2-1, with TRBD2 matching over 9 bases. Germline loops: CDR1 SGHRS, CDR2 YFSETQ. Losses at the gene ends were 1 base for V and 8 bases for J; bases not matched to a gene: 7. The CDR3 covers 15 residues. CDR3 sequence (DNA): TGCGCCAGCAGCTTGAGCGGGGGGCTTTACGATGAGCAGTTCTTC. Translated: CASSLSGGLYDEQFF.

The V and J genes are TRBV7-8 and TRBJ2-7; 8 positions match TRBD1. Trimming at V came to 4 bases and at J to 5 bases, leaving 10 bases not matched to a gene. From germline, CDR1 is SGHVS and CDR2 FQNEAQ. This CDR3 comprises 15 residues. The CDR3 sequence: CASSSQGAGFHEQYF. CDR3 nucleotides: TGTGCCAGCAGCTCCCAGGGGGCAGGATTCCACGAGCAGTACTTC.

This clonotype was picked up many times. The CDR3 nucleotides read TGTGCCAGCAGTTACTCGAAGAATCAGCCCCAGCATTTT. Its protein product is CASSYSKNQPQHF. This chain joins TRBV6-2 or TRBV6-3 and TRBJ1-5, with unresolved D. The CDR3 has 13 residues. Germline loops: CDR1 MNHEY, CDR2 SVGEGT. Trimming took off 0 bases at V and 4 bases at J, with 4 bases between the two ends.

As concerns this clonotype: One base away lies a much larger clone, so this may be a sequencing read error. The rearrangement links TRBV18 to TRBJ2-1; D is perhaps TRBD2 (5 bases). Germline V gene data show CDR1 as KGHSH and CDR2 as LQKENI. This CDR3 contains 13 residues. V lost 2 bases to trimming and J lost 9 bases, with 11 bases between them. The DNA for the CDR3 is TGTGCCAGCTCACCAGAACGGGGTGGTGAGCAGTTCTTC. It yields the protein CASSPERGGEQFF.

V usage is TRBV20-1 and J usage is TRBJ2-1; 13 nucleotides match TRBD2. This CDR3 spans 19 amino acids. Germline lookup yields CDR1 DFQATT and CDR2 SNEGSKA (reference sequence). Losses at the gene ends were 3 bases for V and 0 bases for J; bases not matched to a gene: 11. The CDR3 spells CSASSLAGGTKSSYNEQFF. CDR3 DNA: TGCAGTGCTAGTTCACTAGCGGGAGGGACGAAGAGCTCCTACAATGAGCAGTTCTTC.

This clonotype was recorded a few times. The rearrangement uses TRBV19 and TRBJ1-1, with D unclear. This CDR3 spans 17 amino acids. Germline CDR1 is LNHDA and CDR2 is SQIVND (reference sequence). V shed 8 bases and J shed 0 bases, with 22 bases lying between them. CDR3 residues: CASAGFSPAGMNTEAFF. CDR3 in DNA: TGTGCCAGTGCTGGGTTTTCCCCCGCGGGGATGAACACTGAAGCTTTCTTT.

This clonotype was seen once. V and J are TRBV12-5 and TRBJ2-7; tentative D call: TRBD2 (6 bases). CDR1 is LGHNT and CDR2 is FRNRAP in the germline V gene. The CDR3 consists of 15 residues. Trimming stripped 4 bases from V and 1 base from J, with 14 bases between. The CDR3 reads CASGSGTHNSYEQYF. CDR3 nucleotides: TGTGCTAGTGGTTCCGGGACTCACAATTCCTACGAGCAGTACTTC.